This T cell receptor (beta chain) emerged from a study of Ad26.COV2.S vaccination and SARS-CoV-2 variants. CDR1 LNHDA and CDR2 SQIVND come from the germline V gene (reference sequence). The CDR3 runs to 13 residues. With 6 bases removed from V and 6 bases from J, the gap between germline ends came to 9 bases. The protocol was immunoSEQ multiplex PCR, while the TCRdb copy is restricted to in-frame clones and leaves out a portion. This table has 200,000 to 300,000 clones, 88% appearing once. Treatment indicated: roughly 19 received Ad26.COV2.S at low or high dose, single or two shots; roughly five received placebo; per-sample allocation not given. After the first vaccine or placebo injection, samples were drawn on day 63.

Here the sequenced sample was peripheral blood, taken in a trial of Ad26.COV2.S vaccine versus placebo. The TCR was taken from a person aged 18-65 years who received the Ad26.COV2.S COVID-19 vaccine or a placebo. This chain connects TRBV19 to TRBJ1-6; unclear D gene. This CDR3 is CASSRLVNSPLHF. The DNA for the CDR3 is TGTGCCAGTAGCCGCCTCGTTAATTCACCCCTCCACTTT.